This T cell receptor beta chain was captured by sequencing in a study of cytomegalovirus exposure and HLA in healthy donors. Study at large: Roughly 85 million unique TCRs from HLA-typed donors made up an early data release.

The PCR contained 60 Vbeta and 13 Jbeta primers. TCRdb's table, derived via immunoSEQ multiplex PCR, lists solely in-frame clones and lacks some. The top ten clones hold 2.2% of a sample with some 99,000 clones, under 90% of them seen once. This clone was recorded once. No antigen is known for it. Study-wide results and caveats: As confirmed in vitro, three CMV-associated chains were specific for CMV antigens. Follow-up analysis later connected one missense variant in DCLRE1C with trimming of TCR beta V- and J-genes.

This TCR was sampled from a woman between 25 and 40 years old in good health and CMV-seronegative. Sequencing used PBMCs.

The CDR3 spells CASSLTGEVHNEQFF. CDR3 bases: TGTGCCAGCAGCTTAACGGGAGAAGTGCACAATGAGCAGTTCTTC. The rearrangement links TRBV7-3 to TRBJ2-1; D perhaps matches TRBD2 (5 bases). This CDR3 contains 15 residues. The germline CDR1 and CDR2 sequences are SGHTA and FQGTGA. Trimming left V 0 bases short and J 5 bases short, with 11 bases between.